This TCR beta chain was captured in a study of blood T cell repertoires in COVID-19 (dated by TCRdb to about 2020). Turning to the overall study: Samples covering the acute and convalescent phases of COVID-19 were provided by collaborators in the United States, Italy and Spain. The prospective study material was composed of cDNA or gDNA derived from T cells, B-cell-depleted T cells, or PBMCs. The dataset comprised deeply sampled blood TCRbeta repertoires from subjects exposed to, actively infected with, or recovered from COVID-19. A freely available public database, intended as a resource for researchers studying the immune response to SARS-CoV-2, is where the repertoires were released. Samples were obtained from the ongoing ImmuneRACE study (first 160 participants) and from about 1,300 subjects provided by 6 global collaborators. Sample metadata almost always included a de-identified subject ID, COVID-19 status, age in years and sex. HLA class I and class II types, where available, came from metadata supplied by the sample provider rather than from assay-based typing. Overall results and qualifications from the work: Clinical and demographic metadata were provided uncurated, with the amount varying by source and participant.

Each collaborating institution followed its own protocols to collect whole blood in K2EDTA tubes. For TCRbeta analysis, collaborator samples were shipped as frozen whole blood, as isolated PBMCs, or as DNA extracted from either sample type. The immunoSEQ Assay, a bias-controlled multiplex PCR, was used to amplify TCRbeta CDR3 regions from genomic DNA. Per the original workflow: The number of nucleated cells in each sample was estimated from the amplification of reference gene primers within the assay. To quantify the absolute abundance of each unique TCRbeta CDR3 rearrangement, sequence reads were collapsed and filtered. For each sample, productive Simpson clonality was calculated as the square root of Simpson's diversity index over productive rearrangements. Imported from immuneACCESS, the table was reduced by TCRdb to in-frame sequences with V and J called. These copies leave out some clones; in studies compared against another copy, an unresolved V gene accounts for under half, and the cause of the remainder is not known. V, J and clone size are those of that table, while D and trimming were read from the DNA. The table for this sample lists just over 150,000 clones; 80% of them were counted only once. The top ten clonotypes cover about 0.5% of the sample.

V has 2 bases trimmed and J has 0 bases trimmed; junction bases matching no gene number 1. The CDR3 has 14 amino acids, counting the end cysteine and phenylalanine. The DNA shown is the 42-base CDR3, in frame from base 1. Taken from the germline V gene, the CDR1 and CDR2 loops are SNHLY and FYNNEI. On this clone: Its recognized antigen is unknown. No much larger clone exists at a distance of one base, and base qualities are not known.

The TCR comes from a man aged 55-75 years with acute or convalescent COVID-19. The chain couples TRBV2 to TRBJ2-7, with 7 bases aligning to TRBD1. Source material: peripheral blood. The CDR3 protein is CASSEQGVSYEQYF. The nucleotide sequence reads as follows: TGTGCCAGCAGTGAACAGGGGGTCTCCTACGAGCAGTACTTC.